This TCR beta chain appears in the sequencing data of a study of cytomegalovirus exposure and HLA in healthy donors. Study conclusions and caveats: Among the sequence variants, a highly shared cluster was likely an artifact of sequencing. An Asian-associated ancestry cluster reportedly showed fewer N-insertions than the approximately 700-donor mean in a later analysis. Reports showed the classifier diagnosing cytomegalovirus status with high specificity and sensitivity. Other equally common chains were less clonally expanded than HLA-associated TCR beta chains, a later analysis showed.

V trimming: 5 bases; J trimming: 4 bases; junction bases outside the gene matches: 3. Germline CDR1 is SGHAT and CDR2 is FQNNGV. The CDR3 has 14 residues. Amplification used 60 Vbeta primers and 13 Jbeta primers. Sequencing was performed with immunoSEQ multiplex PCR; in TCRdb, only in-frame clones are kept and a portion is missing. The table lists around 85,000 clones, about 80% of them singletons. This clone was counted a few times. Antigen specificity is unknown. The sample taken for sequencing was PBMCs. The source is a man over 45 in good health and CMV-seropositive. The rearrangement links TRBV11-2 to TRBJ2-1; TRBD2 matches 9 bases. CDR3 residues: CASSPTSGYNEQFF. The CDR3 region has the DNA TGTGCCAGCAGCCCGACTAGCGGTTACAATGAGCAGTTCTTC. The entire variable domain, with the rest obtained from reference TRBV11-2 and TRBJ2-1, is as follows: EAGVAQSPRYKIIEKRQSVAFWCNPISGHATLYWYQQILGQGPKLLIQFQNNGVVDDSQLPKDRFSAERLKGVDSTLKIQPAKLEDSAVYLCASSPTSGYNEQFFGPGTRLTVL.